This entry is about one TCR beta chain. Its antigen is still unknown. No much larger clone exists at a distance of one base, and base qualities are not known. V is pruned by 1 base and J by 6 bases, leaving 14 bases of the junction without a gene match. As encoded in the germline V gene, CDR1 is SGHVS while CDR2 is FNYEAQ. Reading from cysteine to phenylalanine, the CDR3 counts 17 amino acids. Kept here is only the CDR3 DNA, which spans 51 bases and is read in frame from base 1. The data are from a study of cytomegalovirus exposure and HLA in healthy donors (dated by TCRdb to about 2017). About the investigation overall: An earlier analysis of several hundred of the donors reported approximately 260 Gb of sequence data and 100 million to 120 million unique TCR beta sequences obtained from about 180 million T cells. An early release covering 550 to 650 HLA-typed donors comprised about 300 gigabases of sequencing data and roughly 86 million unique TCR sequences. Among the roughly 380 genotyped donors, roughly 80% belonged to the genetic ancestry cluster associated with self-reported Caucasian donors. The study was designed to test whether signatures of past pathogen exposure could be identified by cataloging public T cell receptors. Using immunosequencing, the study profiled T cell repertoires from about 620 subjects and related those repertoires to cytomegalovirus serostatus. Along with the roughly 700-subject first cohort, a separate validation cohort of over 90 different subjects was used. The study combined high-throughput TCR immunosequencing, statistical association of individual TCRs with disease status, and machine learning to predict cytomegalovirus infection status. To study patterns of TCR occurrence, a later analysis re-analyzed previously published TCR beta repertoires from several hundred donors and added high-resolution HLA genotyping. The later analysis used no new phenotypic data to find candidate immune exposures, relying instead on TCR beta sequences and their occurrence across donors. An earlier analysis of approximately 500 of the donors applied high-throughput TCR beta sequencing to assess whether each TCR beta V gene segment acted as functional or pseudogenic. Donor age, sex, ethnicity and CMV serostatus were compiled together with the repertoire data. In a later genetic analysis, genome-wide SNP genotypes for about three fifths of the 666 donors were used, and that subset was treated as a discovery cohort. All discovery cohort repertoires had been generated using a single sequencing platform. HLA typing covered class I and class II loci at four-digit resolution. The number of donors typed differed by locus, with about 629-630 for A, B, C, DRB1 and DQB1, around 560 for DQA1, 606 for DPA1, and some 450 for DPB1. A handful of DR-DQ haplotypes were handled as single units for association and clustering because linkage in the cohort was strong. Among about 400 genotyped donors of the cohort, an average of around 250,000 unique TCR beta nucleotide sequences was sequenced per donor, of which approximately 18% were non-productive. Summary of the overall study and its limitations: In a later analysis, HLA-associated TCR beta chains showed more clonal expansion and lower generation probabilities than non-associated chains that were equally common. According to a later genetic analysis, donors in an Asian-associated ancestry cluster had fewer N-insertions in productive TCRs than the approximately 670-donor mean. A later analysis reported that several top co-occurrence clusters appeared linked to parvovirus B19, influenza, CMV and Epstein-Barr virus. In the study, approximately 160 TCR beta chains were listed as associated with cytomegalovirus. In an earlier analysis of over 550 of the donors, most TCR beta V segments were observed in productive rearrangements about 87% or about 30% of the time, broadly matching IMGT annotations. According to the authors, the approach could potentially be generalized to other disease states and immunological phenotypes. The presence/absence analyses assumed that sequencing depth was roughly uniform across donors, and that assumption may not be true. Assigning TCR associations to individual alleles was difficult when HLA alleles, especially DR and DQ, strongly co-occurred. A cluster of highly shared sequence variants was judged likely to be a technical artifact of the sequencing pipeline. A further reported finding was that TCR beta sequences accurately predicted the HLA-A and HLA-B alleles for most subjects in the first cohort. Because some donors lacked HLA typing at each locus, the association tests relied only on the typed subset. The cohort was sequenced for TCR beta chains only, and without alpha or paired-chain data the features that could be detected were limited. V-gene and J-gene trimming of TCR beta chains was associated with a missense DCLRE1C variant in a later genetic analysis, and the association was replicated in an independent cohort. Linkage disequilibrium might explain the correlated functional status among segregating V segments, but an unknown experimental factor could not be excluded. The classifier was reported to diagnose cytomegalovirus status with high specificity and sensitivity in both the original and validation cohorts. A few of the identified cytomegalovirus-associated TCR beta chains were confirmed in vitro to be specific for cytomegalovirus antigens. At a false discovery rate of 0.05, a later analysis linked 16,000 or so TCR beta sequences to specific HLA alleles. CMV serostatus was the only immune exposure information available for the cohort. A later analysis found that most CMV-associated TCR beta chains appeared HLA-restricted, with HLA associations seemingly driven largely by CMV exposure. The earlier analysis of approximately 590 of the donors excluded seventeen rarely observed V segments, including chromosome 9 orphons, because counts were too low. Some IMGT-functional V segments, including TRBV6-2 and TRBV6-3, could not be told apart with the 87-base-pair reads, so those segments were excluded. According to a later analysis, TCR association rates differed among HLA loci, with DRB1 alleles showing the most associated TCRs and HLA-C alleles showing the fewest. Across donors, most TCR sequences were observed very rarely, whereas some public TCRs were present in many individuals.

The library was made by the immunoSEQ multiplex PCR assay. For the multiplex PCR, a mixture combining 60 forward primers for TCR Vbeta segments and 13 reverse primers for TCR Jbeta segments was used. The CDR3 region of rearranged TCR beta genes was amplified from genomic DNA with a multiplex PCR assay. On the Illumina HiSeq System, the amplified TCR beta libraries were sequenced as 87-base-pair reads. The original methods were these. In a later analysis, some 80 million unique TCR beta chains were counted across the approximately 640 repertoires, and roughly 9.9 million of these chains were shared by at least two donors. A nearest-neighbor algorithm error-corrected the raw reads and collapsed the reads into unique sequences, merging closely related sequences to remove PCR and sequencing errors. CDR3 sequences were aligned to IMGT reference sequences to assign V, D and J gene segments. For a sequence to be retained, at least a six-nucleotide match to both a V gene segment and a J gene segment was required. Rearrangements were called productive when the CDR3 lacked stop codons and stayed in frame with V and J; all others were non-productive. CDR3 was defined by IMGT convention, running from the second conserved V-encoded cysteine to the conserved J-encoded phenylalanine. In an earlier analysis of roughly 610 of the donors, sequences lacking an unambiguous match to a single V gene segment were excluded. In an earlier analysis of 587 of the donors, a V segment was called functional when productive rearrangements were above 56.7%, and segregating when the standard deviation between donors exceeded 5%. To diagnose cytomegalovirus status from the catalog of TCR beta chain sequences, a statistical classification framework was built. A later analysis assigned V and J genes by comparing TCR nucleotide sequences with IMGT/GENE-DB human TR gene sequences. Using the TCRdist pipeline, a later analysis assigned CDR3 sequences along with most-parsimonious VDJ recombination scenarios. In a later analysis, each TCR beta chain was defined by its CDR3 amino acid sequence together with its V-gene family, and reads lacking a unique V-gene family were excluded. To address suspected cross-contamination and a sequencing artifact, a later analysis removed 550 to 750 highly shared, low-generation-probability nucleotide sequences. For each public chain, a later analysis derived a clonal expansion index from normalized ranks of inferred template counts within each repertoire. A later analysis computed generation probabilities with a VDJ recombination model fitted to out-of-frame rearrangements, and checked the results against IGoR. A later analysis scored TCR-TCR, TCR-HLA and TCR-CMV co-occurrence with hypergeometric tests, applying a repertoire-size bias correction to TCR pairs. To estimate false discovery rates, a later analysis permuted the HLA or CMV assignments 20 times. In a later analysis, co-occurring TCRs were grouped using DBSCAN, and TCRdist sequence similarity was added for clustering within HLA-allele-positive subsets. Repertoires with fewer than 30,000 or more than 120,000 public chains, plus five repertoires with anomalous nucleotide sharing, were excluded from co-occurrence clustering. Sourced from immuneACCESS, this table was stored by TCRdb with only in-frame sequences that have V and J called. A share of the clones is absent; for the studies checked, an unresolved V gene accounts for under half, and the remainder has no known explanation. The V and J calls and the clone size are those of that table, but D and trimming were determined from the DNA. The sample profile shows 100,000 to 150,000 clones; 84% of them were found once. Approximately 3% of the sample is in the top ten clones.

The cohort consisted of 600 to 700 healthy bone marrow donors. At the time of sampling, all cohort members were nominally healthy, though unrecorded immune exposures were likely present. The donor tested CMV seropositive and was one of the 289 seropositive cohort members. A peripheral blood sample was collected from each donor, and TCR beta sequencing was performed on peripheral blood mononuclear cells. The Qiagen DNeasy Blood Extraction Kit was used to extract genomic DNA from the blood cell samples. This TCR derives from a woman younger than 35 in good health and CMV-seropositive. Rearrangement joined TRBV7-6 to TRBJ2-7, with TRBD2 matching 8 junction bases. The sequenced material came from PBMCs. The CDR3 region has the sequence CASSLEVSGDPGGEQYF. The DNA reads TGTGCCAGCAGCTTAGAGGTTAGCGGGGATCCAGGAGGCGAGCAGTACTTC.